The 28 T cell receptor beta chains in this list originate from one sample, sequenced in a study of blood T cell repertoires in COVID-19. TCRdb's copy holds only in-frame clones and misses some; the assay was immunoSEQ multiplex PCR. The data show 400,000 or so clones, around 87% seen once. Sequencing was carried out using PBMCs or T cells enriched from blood (not recorded which). The receptor set was obtained from a man aged 40-50 years in a cohort exposed to, infected with or recovered from COVID-19 (not recorded which).

The genes are TRBV2 and TRBJ1-5; a weak D match, TRBD1 (5 bases). CDR1 is SNHLY and CDR2 is FYNNEI in the germline V gene. The CDR3 has 14 amino acids. V was trimmed by 4 bases and J by 2 bases, leaving 9 bases between them. CDR3 amino acids: CASSVTGGNQPQHF. Here the CDR3 DNA reads TGTGCCAGCAGTGTTACGGGGGGCAATCAGCCCCAGCATTTT.

The chain is built from TRBV11-2 and TRBJ2-1; 7 bases fit TRBD1. The junction had 10 bases not matched to a gene; V was cut back by 5 bases and J by 9 bases. From germline, CDR1 is SGHAT and CDR2 FQNNGV. This CDR3 contains 14 residues. DNA for the CDR3: TGTGCCAGCAGCATTACCCATAACAGGGGTGAGCAGTTCTTC. This encodes CASSITHNRGEQFF.

This chain links TRBV5-1 with TRBJ1-1, with D maybe TRBD1 (6 bases). The V and J ends lost 2 bases and 4 bases respectively, with 12 bases between them. The length of the CDR3 is 14 residues. From germline, CDR1 is SGHRS and CDR2 YFSETQ. The CDR3 region is CASSLNRVGTEAFF. CDR3 in DNA: TGCGCCAGCAGCTTAAACAGGGTGGGCACTGAAGCTTTCTTT.

The CDR3 DNA reads TGCGCCAGCAGCAGGTCTACAGGGAACACTGAAGCTTTCTTT. Encoded protein: CASSRSTGNTEAFF. V gene TRBV4-1 combines with J gene TRBJ1-1, with D possibly matching TRBD1 (5 bases). V lost 5 bases to trimming and J lost 1 base, with 11 bases between them. This CDR3 is 14 amino acids long. Germline V gene lookup returns CDR1 MGHRA and CDR2 YSYEKL.

The chain carries TRBV5-5 and TRBJ2-7; D possibly corresponds to TRBD1 (6 bases). Trimming took 4 bases from V and 0 from J, leaving 14 bases between them. The CDR3 runs 15 residues. CDR1 and CDR2 from the germline V gene are SGHKS and YYEKEE (reference sequence). CDR3 nucleotide sequence: TGTGCCAGCAGCCCAATACAGGGAACCTCCTACGAGCAGTACTTC. It yields the protein CASSPIQGTSYEQYF.

V gene TRBV10-1 combines with J gene TRBJ2-2; TRBD1 agrees at 7 bases. The CDR3 totals 13 residues. Germline V CDR1 and CDR2: WNHNN, SYGVQD (reference sequence). V lost 6 bases to trimming and J lost 7 bases; unmatched junction nucleotides: 5. CDR3 bases: TGCGCCAGCAGGACAGGGTTGGACGGGGAGCTGTTTTTT. Its protein product is CASRTGLDGELFF.

This clone appeared once. The V call is TRBV14, the J call TRBJ1-2; D not certain. Trimming removed 3 bases at V and 3 bases at J, with 5 bases between. The CDR3 is 12 residues long. Germline CDR1 is SGHDN and CDR2 is FVKESK. In nucleotides, the CDR3 is TGTGCCAGCAGCCAGAGTGACTATGGCTACACCTTC. Translating it yields CASSQSDYGYTF.

The chain carries TRBV3-1 (or the pseudogene TRBV3-2) and TRBJ2-1, with TRBD2 identical over 14 bases. Germline CDR1 reads LGHDT; CDR2 reads YNNKEL (reference sequence). The CDR3 contains 17 residues. The V and J ends lost 2 bases and 9 bases, in that order; junction bases with no gene match: 9. CDR3 protein: CASSQLTSGRALGEQFF. CDR3 bases: TGTGCCAGCAGCCAACTGACTAGCGGGAGGGCCCTCGGTGAGCAGTTCTTC.

J is TRBJ1-2 and V is TRBV30, with D perhaps matching TRBD1 (5 bases). Trimming cost V 5 bases and J 6 bases, with 13 bases left between them. Germline values: CDR1 GTSNPN, CDR2 SVGIG (reference sequence). The CDR3 runs 12 residues. CDR3 residues: CAWDSLLHGYTF. The CDR3 DNA reads as TGTGCCTGGGACAGCCTTTTGCATGGCTACACCTTC. Supplemented by reference TRBV30 and TRBJ1-2, the full variable domain reads SQTIHQWPATLVQPVGSPLSLECTVEGTSNPNLYWYRQAAGRGLQLLFYSVGIGQISSEVPQNLSASRPQDRQFILSSKKLLLSDSGFYLCAWDSLLHGYTFGSGTRLTVV.

The chain has TRBV27 and TRBJ2-7; 7 nucleotides agree with TRBD1. Germline V gene lookup returns CDR1 MNHEY and CDR2 SMNVEV (reference sequence). This CDR3 comprises 13 residues. Trimming took 6 bases from V and 5 from J; bases not matched to a gene: 7. The CDR3 coding sequence is TGTGCCAGCAGAGATACAGGGGCCAACGAGCAGTACTTC. Encoded protein: CASRDTGANEQYF.

This clone was seen a single time. This chain uses TRBV6-1 with TRBJ2-7; TRBD1 is a possible D gene (6 bases). Per germline, CDR1 MNHNS and CDR2 SASEGT. V was trimmed by 1 base and J by 1 base, leaving 17 bases between them. The CDR3 is made up of 17 amino acids. For the CDR3, the DNA is TGTGCCAGCAGTGAAGGGGTGGGCTACAGGGCGTCCTACGAGCAGTACTTC. It encodes CASSEGVGYRASYEQYF.

DNA for the CDR3: TGTGCCAGCAGCTTAGGATCTAGACGGCACTCTGGGGCCAACGTCCTGACTTTC. This translates into CASSLGSRRHSGANVLTF. The chain employs TRBV11-3 and TRBJ2-6; the D is unclear. Looked up from germline, CDR1 is SGHNT and CDR2 is YENEEA. The CDR3 consists of 18 residues. Trimming stripped 1 base from V and 0 bases from J, with 13 bases between.

The chain has TRBV5-1 and TRBJ1-5; 7 bases are shared with TRBD1. The CDR3 is 14 amino acids. Unmatched junction bases numbered 8, after V lost 0 bases and J lost 11 bases. Germline CDR1 SGHRS, CDR2 YFSETQ. The CDR3 sequence is CASSLDEGARAQHF. Written as DNA, the CDR3 is TGCGCCAGCAGCTTGGATGAGGGGGCGCGGGCCCAGCATTTT.

The gene calls are TRBV18 and TRBJ1-4; no clear D gene. The length of the CDR3 is 15 residues. The V end was cut by 3 bases, the J end by 4 bases, with 12 bases between. Germline V lookup: CDR1 KGHSH, CDR2 LQKENI. The DNA for the CDR3 is TGTGCCAGCTCACCGGCAGGAGGGAGTAATGAAAAACTGTTTTTT. It is translated as CASSPAGGSNEKLFF.

The chain recombines TRBV10-1 with TRBJ2-7, with D possibly matching TRBD2 (5 bases). Trimming left V 0 bases short and J 2 bases short, with 8 bases between. The length of the CDR3 is 14 residues. In germline, CDR1 is WNHNN, CDR2 SYGVQD (reference sequence). The CDR3 bases are TGCGCCAGCAGTGAGTCGGCCGGGACCTACGAGCAGTACTTC. Residues: CASSESAGTYEQYF.

This chain joins TRBV24-1 and TRBJ2-1; TRBD2 is a possible D gene (6 bases). V was trimmed by 2 bases and J by 10 bases, leaving 17 bases between them. Germline V CDR1 and CDR2: KGHDR, SFDVKD. There are 15 residues in the CDR3. CDR3 bases: TGTGCCACCAGTGATTGGACAAAAGGAGGGGAGGAGCAGTTCTTC. This gives the protein CATSDWTKGGEEQFF.

This clone was seen a single time. The chain carries TRBV5-1 and TRBJ2-7, with 9 bases fitting TRBD1. Losses at the gene ends were 4 bases for V and 2 bases for J; bases not matched to a gene: 22. CDR1 SGHRS and CDR2 YFSETQ come from the germline V gene. CDR3 length: 20 residues. CDR3 sequence reads: CASSRSSKYISGTGTYEQYF. The CDR3 DNA is TGCGCCAGCAGCCGAAGTTCAAAATACATCTCCGGGACAGGGACCTACGAGCAGTACTTC.

The chain has TRBV30 and TRBJ2-5; D gene ambiguous. The CDR3 has 14 amino acids. The V and J ends lost 6 bases and 0 bases respectively, with 14 bases between them. CDR1 and CDR2 from the germline V gene are GTSNPN and SVGIG (reference sequence). CDR3 sequence: CACTRDGYQETQYF. CDR3 in DNA: TGTGCCTGCACCCGAGACGGGTACCAAGAGACCCAGTACTTC.

V usage is TRBV19 and J usage is TRBJ2-1, with TRBD2 matching over 11 bases. From germline, CDR1 is LNHDA and CDR2 SQIVND (reference sequence). J lost 1 base, V lost 1 base, and 0 bases had no gene match. The CDR3 is made up of 16 amino acids. CDR3 protein: CASSIGLAGSYNEQFF. CDR3 DNA sequence: TGTGCCAGTAGTATAGGACTAGCGGGATCCTACAATGAGCAGTTCTTC.

This sequence joins TRBV4-2 and TRBJ1-2; TRBD1 matches 10 bases. In germline, CDR1 is LGHNA, CDR2 YNFKEQ. With V trimmed by 7 bases and J by 1 base, 15 bases remained unmatched. The CDR3 length is 18 residues. CDR3 coding DNA: TGTGCCAGCAATTTTTCTCCGGGACAGGGGCCTTTTAACTATGGCTACACCTTC. It encodes CASNFSPGQGPFNYGYTF.

The chain joins TRBV4-2 to TRBJ2-7; 12 positions agree with TRBD2. J was trimmed by 2 bases and V by 1 base; bases with no gene match: 0. This CDR3 has 15 amino acids. Germline assignment: CDR1 LGHNA and CDR2 YNFKEQ. The CDR3, as DNA: TGTGCCAGCAGCCAAGGACTAGCGGGAGCCTACGAGCAGTACTTC. Translated: CASSQGLAGAYEQYF.

The CDR3 region has the DNA TGTGCCAGCAGCCATACACCAAACTATGGCTACACCTTC. Protein sequence: CASSHTPNYGYTF. This rearrangement joins TRBV12-3 or TRBV12-4 to TRBJ1-2, with D unclear. Trimming took 6 bases from V and 2 from J, leaving 10 bases between them. CDR3 size: 13 residues.

The gene calls are TRBV7-2 and TRBJ1-2, with D perhaps TRBD1 (6 bases). CDR1 and CDR2 from the germline V gene are SGHTA and FQGNSA. There are 16 residues in the CDR3. Trimming cost V 2 bases and J 1 base, with 14 bases left between them. CDR3 DNA: TGTGCCAGCAGCTTATCATTGGGGGCGGGTAACTATGGCTACACCTTC. Protein: CASSLSLGAGNYGYTF.

This clone has only one observation. The chain has TRBV11-2 and TRBJ2-1; 7 bases are a match to TRBD2. This CDR3 spans 16 amino acids. Per the germline V gene, CDR1 is SGHAT and CDR2 is FQNNGV. V shed 4 bases, J shed 8 bases, and the junction held 14 bases outside the gene matches. The chain's CDR3 is CASSWEGIRIWDEQFF. The CDR3 DNA follows: TGTGCCAGCAGCTGGGAGGGAATTCGGATTTGGGATGAGCAGTTCTTC.

This clone was picked up a small number of times. The rearrangement uses TRBV5-1 and TRBJ2-7, with TRBD2 as a possible D gene (6 bases). The CDR3 spans 12 residues. V was pared by 4 bases and J by 5 bases, with 10 bases between. The germline V gene encodes CDR1 SGHRS and CDR2 YFSETQ. CDR3 region: CASSPWGDEQYF. DNA for the CDR3: TGCGCCAGCAGCCCGTGGGGGGACGAGCAGTACTTC. Filled out from reference TRBV5-1 and TRBJ2-7, the complete variable domain reads KAGVTQTPRYLIKTRGQQVTLSCSPISGHRSVSWYQQTPGQGLQFLFEYFSETQRNKGNFPGRFSGRQFSNSRSEMNVSTLELGDSALYLCASSPWGDEQYFGPGTRLTVT.

This clone appeared a few times. The genes are TRBV18 and TRBJ1-6; D unclear. CDR1 is KGHSH, CDR2 LQKENI, per germline. The germline V and J ends were trimmed by 2 bases and 11 bases, with 19 bases remaining between them. The CDR3 covers 16 residues. CDR3 DNA: TGTGCCAGCTCACCATCCGGCGTGAGGGTTGAAGCACCCCTCCACTTT. Residues: CASSPSGVRVEAPLHF.

This clone was detected only once. The chain combines TRBV6-5 with TRBJ1-2; no reliable D call. This CDR3 contains 10 residues. V was shortened by 7 bases and J by 8 bases, with 8 bases between the two germline ends. CDR1 is MNHEY and CDR2 is SVGAGI in the germline V gene. CDR3 loop: CASTLKGYTF. The CDR3 coding sequence is TGTGCCAGCACCCTAAAGGGCTACACCTTC.

The chain links TRBV7-9 to TRBJ1-4; the D is unclear. Trimming removed 5 bases at V and 4 bases at J, with 8 bases between. The V gene's germline CDR1 is SEHNR and CDR2 FQNEAQ (reference sequence). The CDR3 is 13 residues long. The CDR3 reads CASSHEYNEKLFF. CDR3 DNA sequence: TGTGCCAGCAGCCACGAGTATAATGAAAAACTGTTTTTT.